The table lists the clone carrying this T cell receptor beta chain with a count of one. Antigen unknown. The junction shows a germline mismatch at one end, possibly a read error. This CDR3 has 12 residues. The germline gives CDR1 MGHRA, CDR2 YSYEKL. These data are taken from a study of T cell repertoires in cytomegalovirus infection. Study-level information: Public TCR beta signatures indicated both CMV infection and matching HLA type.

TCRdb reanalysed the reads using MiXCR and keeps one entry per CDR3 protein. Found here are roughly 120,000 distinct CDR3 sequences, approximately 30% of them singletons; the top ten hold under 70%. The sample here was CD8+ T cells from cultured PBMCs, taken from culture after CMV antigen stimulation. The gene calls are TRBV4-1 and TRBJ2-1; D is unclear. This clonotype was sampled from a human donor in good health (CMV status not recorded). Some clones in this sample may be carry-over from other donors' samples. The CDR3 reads CASRQGVNEQFF. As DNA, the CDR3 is TGCGCCAGCAGACAAGGAGTCAATGAGCAGTTCTTC.